The rows below give T cell receptor beta chains drawn from one sample of a study of T cell responses to AZD1222 COVID-19 vaccine. Here immunoSEQ multiplex PCR was the method, and the copy in TCRdb shows in-frame clones only, minus some. This sample has about 130,000 clones, with over 75% found just once. This specimen consisted of peripheral blood, obtained 28 days after the second AZD1222 dose. The origin of the receptors is an adult who received the AZD1222 COVID-19 vaccine. Both conserved end residues are part of each CDR3.

J gene | V gene | CDR3 length | CDR3 protein
TRBJ1-1 | TRBV6-5 | 15 | CASSYSVQGDTEAFF
TRBJ2-5 | TRBV19 | 16 | CASSTSGTAFVETQYF
TRBJ2-3 | TRBV6-5 | 15 | CASSPISGSTDTQYF
TRBJ1-1 | TRBV7-8 | 15 | CASSARRGLSTEAFF
TRBJ1-3 | TRBV6-1 | 14 | CASSPESSGNTIYF
TRBJ2-3 | TRBV7-2 | 18 | CASSLTGTSGGETDTQYF
TRBJ1-1 | TRBV3-1/TRBV3-2 | 13 | CASSQDGNTEAFF
TRBJ2-2 | TRBV29-1 | 13 | CSVDWENTGELFF
TRBJ1-3 | TRBV5-1 | 15 | CASSLEGSPGNTIYF
TRBJ1-3 | TRBV7-2 | 12 | CASSYTGNTIYF
TRBJ2-5 | TRBV3-1/TRBV3-2 | 15 | CASSQDPAGGETQYF
TRBJ2-1 | TRBV27 | 16 | CASSQAGRGSYNEQFF
TRBJ2-5 | TRBV6-1 | 16 | CASSDAAGEGGETQYF
TRBJ1-2 | TRBV27 | 13 | CASSLGRNYGYTF
TRBJ1-1 | TRBV5-5 | 15 | CASSLVTAGGTEAFF
TRBJ2-3 | TRBV11-3 | 16 | CASSLDGGGLEDTQYF
TRBJ2-1 | TRBV6-5 | 13 | CAVADLSYNEQFF
TRBJ1-5 | TRBV6-5 | 12 | CASTKRGQPQHF
TRBJ1-5 | TRBV5-1 | 15 | CAGLVMGGFCQPQHF
TRBJ1-6 | TRBV13 | 16 | CASSQWTGGSDSPLHF
TRBJ2-2 | TRBV9 | 14 | CASSVRDYTGELFF
TRBJ1-5 | TRBV19 | 14 | CASEGGSSNQPQHF
TRBJ1-5 | TRBV7-2 | 13 | CASSLGGGQPQHF
TRBJ1-4 | TRBV5-1 | 14 | CASSLDAAYEKLFF
TRBJ1-2 | TRBV27 | 14 | CASGFPARPYGYTF
TRBJ1-5 | TRBV2 | 13 | CASTEGPNQPQHF
TRBJ1-1 | TRBV6-5 | 14 | CASSLNRPNTEAFF
TRBJ2-2 | TRBV12-3/TRBV12-4 | 11 | CASSFTRELFF
TRBJ1-2 | TRBV5-6 | 12 | CASSLGGYGYTF
TRBJ1-1 | TRBV12-5 | 13 | CASGLEGGTEAFF
TRBJ2-7 | TRBV28 | 16 | CASSTGQAINSYEQYF
TRBJ2-1 | TRBV27 | 13 | CASTEGGFNEQFF
TRBJ1-2 | TRBV19 | 15 | CASTRGQITPYGYTF
TRBJ1-1 | TRBV4-2 | 16 | CASSPRTGAMNTEAFF
TRBJ2-3 | TRBV19 | 14 | CASTVAGNTDTQYF
TRBJ2-7 | TRBV28 | 15 | CASSLPTSGGYEQYF
TRBJ2-7 | TRBV6-5 | 14 | CASSYSGFSYEQYF
TRBJ2-1 | TRBV7-9 | 13 | CASSLGQNYEQFF
TRBJ2-1 | TRBV3-1/TRBV3-2 | 13 | CASSRAGDDEQFF
TRBJ1-2 | TRBV7-2 | 15 | CASSYQGEANYGYTF
TRBJ1-2 | TRBV27 | 15 | CASSPRVGGGYGYTF
TRBJ1-1 | TRBV5-6 | 14 | CASSRDNRPHEAFF
TRBJ1-2 | TRBV7-9 | 14 | CASSLGTGGSGYTF
TRBJ1-2 | TRBV6-5 | 15 | CASREGHRGLYGYTF
TRBJ2-1 | TRBV5-4 | 14 | CASMADLSYNEQFF
TRBJ2-7 | TRBV6-5 | 15 | CASRPGLSSNYEQYF
TRBJ1-1 | TRBV7-2 | 14 | CASSLLGKNTEAFF
TRBJ2-4 | TRBV3-1/TRBV3-2 | 20 | CASSPVPGQGIGLAKNIQYF
TRBJ1-1 | TRBV5-1 | 13 | CASRQGADTEAFF
TRBJ1-1 | TRBV7-8 | 14 | CASSSGTGRTEAFF
TRBJ2-3 | TRBV19 | 14 | CASSIAVSTDTQYF
TRBJ1-2 | TRBV6-2/TRBV6-3 | 12 | CASSYSIGGYTF
TRBJ2-3 | TRBV29-1 | 12 | CSVETGTDTQYF
TRBJ2-1 | TRBV12-3/TRBV12-4 | 12 | CASSPVLAEQFF
TRBJ1-2 | TRBV5-1 | 13 | CASSLLGAAGYTF